The 10 T cell receptor beta chains presented below share a single source sample, sequenced in a study of T cells in Graves' hyperthyroidism and ophthalmopathy. Amplified regions were TCR beta CDR3 sequences from RNA transcripts. HTBI primers were employed in a first-round RT-PCR of the TCR CDR3. MiXCR, run by TCRdb on the multiplex PCR reads, gives a single entry per CDR3 protein. The table lists roughly 500,000 distinct CDR3 sequences, around 42% of them singletons. Material for sequencing was peripheral blood or thyroid tissue (not recorded which). These receptors came from an adult woman with Graves' disease, either hyperthyroidism or ophthalmopathy (not recorded which).

The count of this clonotype is one. The limits of the CDR3 on the DNA are not certain, so only TCRdb's listed CDR3 is given. This rearrangement joins TRBV11-2 to TRBJ2-5. Termini included, the CDR3 measures 19 amino acids. Looked up from germline, CDR1 is SGHAT and CDR2 is FQNNGV. The CDR3 is CASSIYLCSVGRIQETQYF.

This clonotype was seen at least ten times. The V gene is TRBV7-3, the J gene TRBJ2-2, with 9 bases aligning to TRBD2. The length of the CDR3 is 15 residues. Germline CDR1 SGHTA, CDR2 FQGTGA. Germline trimming cut 5 bases from V and 1 base from J; bases unmatched to any gene: 2. The CDR3 reads CASSTTSGNTGELFF. CDR3 bases: TGTGCCAGCAGCACGACTAGCGGGAACACCGGGGAGCTGTTTTTT.

This clonotype was detected ten times or more. J is TRBJ1-2 and V is TRBV2; tentative D call: TRBD1 (5 bases). Germline CDR1 is SNHLY and CDR2 is FYNNEI. CDR3 length equals 13 residues. V dropped 3 bases and J dropped 8 bases, with 13 bases sitting between them. DNA of the CDR3: TGTGCCAGCAGTGATTTGTCAGGGTCAGGCTACACCTTC. This gives the protein CASSDLSGSGYTF.

The chain employs TRBV19 and TRBJ2-6; D may be TRBD1 (7 bases). The germline CDR1 and CDR2 sequences are LNHDA and SQIVND (reference sequence). The CDR3 loop spans 15 amino acids. The ends were cut back, 10 bases at V and 0 bases at J, with 13 bases in the middle. CDR3 amino acids: CATSGGYSGANVLTF. The CDR3 region has the DNA TGTGCCACTTCAGGGGGGTACTCTGGGGCCAACGTCCTGACTTTC.

J is TRBJ1-1 and V is TRBV20-1; D uncertain. This CDR3 is 14 amino acids long. Germline V gene sequence: CDR1 DFQATT, CDR2 SNEGSKA (reference sequence). V lost 7 bases and J 0 bases, leaving 15 bases between the germline ends. This CDR3 is CSEPKNGMNTEAFF. CDR3 in DNA: TGCAGTGAGCCAAAGAATGGAATGAACACTGAAGCTTTCTTT.

This clonotype came up once. V is TRBV7-2 and J is TRBJ1-1; D might be TRBD1 (5 bases). Between the trimmed V and J ends, which lost 5 bases and 5 bases, there was a span of 18 bases. CDR1 and CDR2 (germline): SGHTA, FQGNSA. The CDR3 has 15 residues. In nucleotides, the CDR3 is TGTGCCAGCAGCCCCCAGGACACCGGGGGAACTGAAGCTTTCTTT. Protein product: CASSPQDTGGTEAFF. Combining the CDR3 with reference TRBV7-2 and TRBJ1-1 gives the whole variable domain GAGVSQSPSNKVTEKGKDVELRCDPISGHTALYWYRQSLGQGLEFLIYFQGNSAPDKSGLPSDRFSAERTGGSVSTLTIQRTQQEDSAVYLCASSPQDTGGTEAFFGQGTRLTVV.

This clonotype has just a few counts. The V call is TRBV24-1, the J call TRBJ1-1; D call uncertain. Germline values: CDR1 KGHDR, CDR2 SFDVKD. V gave up 4 bases and J gave up 5 bases, with 10 bases separating them. The CDR3 contains 13 residues. The CDR3 DNA reads as TGTGCCACCAGTGAGCATTACAATACTGAAGCTTTCTTT. Encoded protein: CATSEHYNTEAFF.

This clonotype was seen many times. The V and J genes are TRBV5-1 and TRBJ1-1; 8 bases agree with TRBD1. Trimming at V came to 1 base and at J to 3 bases, leaving 14 bases not matched to a gene. CDR3 length: 18 residues. In germline, CDR1 is SGHRS, CDR2 YFSETQ. CDR3 loop: CASSLLKTGAVPDTEAFF. The CDR3 coding sequence is TGCGCCAGCAGCTTGCTCAAGACAGGGGCCGTCCCGGACACTGAAGCTTTCTTT. Using reference TRBV5-1 and TRBJ1-1 for the parts outside the CDR3, the full variable domain is KAGVTQTPRYLIKTRGQQVTLSCSPISGHRSVSWYQQTPGQGLQFLFEYFSETQRNKGNFPGRFSGRQFSNSRSEMNVSTLELGDSALYLCASSLLKTGAVPDTEAFFGQGTRLTVV.

This clonotype was observed many times. This rearrangement joins TRBV19 to TRBJ2-2, with unresolved D. V shed 4 bases and J shed 4 bases, with 7 bases lying between them. This CDR3 comprises 13 residues. Germline assignment: CDR1 LNHDA and CDR2 SQIVND (reference sequence). The CDR3 loop reads CASSKTLTGELFF. The CDR3 DNA reads TGTGCCAGTAGTAAGACTCTCACCGGGGAGCTGTTTTTT.

The rearrangement uses TRBV9 and TRBJ2-2; no definite D call. This CDR3 has 16 amino acids. The germline gives CDR1 SGDLS, CDR2 YYNGEE. Deletions cut 0 bases from V and 5 bases from J, with 14 bases between. CDR3 sequence reads: CASSVGAGVRTGELFF. CDR3 nucleotides: TGTGCCAGCAGCGTAGGAGCAGGAGTTCGTACCGGGGAGCTGTTTTTT. Based on the CDR3 plus reference TRBV9 and TRBJ2-2, the full variable domain is DSGVTQTPKHLITATGQRVTLRCSPRSGDLSVYWYQQSLDQGLQFLIQYYNGEERAKGNILERFSAQQFPDLHSELNLSSLELGDSALYFCASSVGAGVRTGELFFGEGSRLTVL.